A single sample gave rise to the 15 T cell receptor beta chains below, sequenced in a study of T-cell reconstitution after alpha-beta-depleted transplantation in children. Unique molecular identifiers were incorporated during preparation of the TCRbeta library. TCRdb re-called the PCR reads with MiXCR, one entry per CDR3 protein. The table lists 450,000 to 500,000 distinct CDR3 sequences, 12% of them singletons, with under 7% in the top ten. Source: PBMCs from the stem cell graft donor, taken from the stem cell graft. These receptors were collected from a human donor who donated a stem cell graft to a child with combined immunodeficiency.

This rearrangement joins TRBV12-3 or TRBV12-4 to TRBJ2-1; 9 nucleotides line up with TRBD2. The CDR3 length is 15 residues. J was trimmed by 5 bases and V by 3 bases; bases with no gene match: 5. The CDR3 is CASSFAGGRNNEQFF. The CDR3 DNA reads TGTGCCAGCAGTTTTGCGGGAGGGAGAAACAATGAGCAGTTCTTC.

V is TRBV25-1 and J is TRBJ2-7; TRBD1 is a possible D gene (6 bases). This CDR3 comprises 15 residues. Trimming pared 3 bases from V and 3 bases from J, leaving 15 bases between. Per germline, CDR1 MGHDK and CDR2 SYGVNS. The CDR3 loop reads CASSDPSRGNYEQYF. As DNA, the CDR3 is TGTGCCAGCAGTGACCCCTCCAGGGGAAACTACGAGCAGTACTTC.

The rearrangement uses TRBV4-2 and TRBJ2-1; no clear D gene. Between the trimmed V and J ends, which lost 0 bases and 0 bases, there was a span of 12 bases. The CDR3 loop spans 17 amino acids. CDR1 LGHNA and CDR2 YNFKEQ come from the germline V gene. The CDR3 nucleotides are TGTGCCAGCAGCCAAGATCAGAGGTCAAGCTCCTACAATGAGCAGTTCTTC. Translation: CASSQDQRSSSYNEQFF.

This clonotype occurred a few times. The chain has TRBV11-2 and TRBJ2-4; D assignment may be TRBD1 or TRBD2 (5 bases each). Germline CDR1 SGHAT, CDR2 FQNNGV. V dropped 1 base and J dropped 9 bases, with 25 bases sitting between them. The CDR3 is 18 residues long. The CDR3 DNA is TGTGCCAGCAGCTTAGTGGGGGTGGAAGGGTTCCCCTTTGGCATTCAGTACTTC. This sequence encodes CASSLVGVEGFPFGIQYF. Using reference TRBV11-2 and TRBJ2-4 for the parts outside the CDR3, the full variable domain is EAGVAQSPRYKIIEKRQSVAFWCNPISGHATLYWYQQILGQGPKLLIQFQNNGVVDDSQLPKDRFSAERLKGVDSTLKIQPAKLEDSAVYLCASSLVGVEGFPFGIQYFGAGTRLSVL.

This rearrangement joins TRBV9 to TRBJ1-4, with 7 positions matching TRBD1. CDR1 and CDR2 from the germline V gene are SGDLS and YYNGEE. Trimming cost V 4 bases and J 3 bases; bases outside gene matches: 6. The CDR3 contains 15 residues. The CDR3 loop reads CASSPRDSSNEKLFF. The DNA of the CDR3 is TGTGCCAGCAGCCCCAGGGACAGTTCTAATGAAAAACTGTTTTTT. Using reference TRBV9 and TRBJ1-4 for the parts outside the CDR3, the full variable domain is DSGVTQTPKHLITATGQRVTLRCSPRSGDLSVYWYQQSLDQGLQFLIQYYNGEERAKGNILERFSAQQFPDLHSELNLSSLELGDSALYFCASSPRDSSNEKLFFGSGTQLSVL.

This clonotype has at least ten counts. The V and J genes are TRBV7-3 and TRBJ2-1; D is possibly TRBD2 (6 bases). The CDR3 loop spans 15 amino acids. The V gene lost 5 bases and the J gene lost 3 bases, with 14 bases spanning the gap. The V gene's germline CDR1 is SGHTA and CDR2 FQGTGA. This CDR3 reads CASSPPGLDYNEQFF. The CDR3, as DNA: TGTGCCAGCAGCCCACCGGGACTGGACTACAATGAGCAGTTCTTC.

V is TRBV6-5 and J is TRBJ1-5; D uncertain. With 8 bases removed from V and 0 bases from J, the gap between germline ends came to 11 bases. The CDR3 has 14 amino acids. Germline V lookup: CDR1 MNHEY, CDR2 SVGAGI. This chain's CDR3 is CASHYGNSNQPQHF. DNA for the CDR3: TGTGCCAGCCACTACGGAAATAGCAATCAGCCCCAGCATTTT.

This clonotype was counted a few times. The rearrangement joins TRBV7-2 to TRBJ2-3, with 7 bases that match TRBD2. From germline, CDR1 is SGHTA and CDR2 FQGNSA. This CDR3 has 15 amino acids. The V and J ends lost 5 bases and 4 bases, in that order; junction bases with no gene match: 9. The CDR3 bases are TGTGCCAGCAGCCCCGTCTGGGGGGGTGCAGATACGCAGTATTTT. It codes for CASSPVWGGADTQYF.

The chain uses TRBV6-1 and TRBJ2-2; D uncertain. In germline, CDR1 is MNHNS, CDR2 SASEGT. Trimming removed 10 bases from V and 3 bases from J, with 12 bases in between. The CDR3 is 13 residues long. In nucleotides, the CDR3 is TGTGCCACCTCATTGGCGCACACCGGGGAGCTGTTTTTT. It is translated as CATSLAHTGELFF.

This clonotype was counted many times. This chain joins TRBV6-5 and TRBJ2-6; D uncertain. With 4 bases removed from V and 5 bases from J, the gap between germline ends came to 6 bases. The V gene's germline CDR1 is MNHEY and CDR2 SVGAGI. This CDR3 region has 13 residues. CDR3 coding DNA: TGTGCCAGCAGTTTGGAGAGGGCCAACGTCCTGACTTTC. As protein: CASSLERANVLTF.

There are many counts of this clonotype. An end of the junction differs from the germline gene, which may be a read error. The rearrangement uses TRBV5-6 and TRBJ2-7; TRBD1 agrees at 12 bases. Looked up from germline, CDR1 is SGHDT and CDR2 is YYEEEE. The CDR3 sequence is 15 residues long. CDR3 region: CASRLGGTGGEEQYF. The CDR3 DNA reads TGTGCCAGCAGGTTGGGCGGGACAGGGGGCGAGGAGCAGTACTTC.

V usage is TRBV25-1 and J usage is TRBJ2-6; 10 bases line up with TRBD1. CDR3 length equals 18 residues. V lost 3 bases, J lost 4 bases, and 9 bases stayed unmatched. Germline CDR1 MGHDK, CDR2 SYGVNS. The chain's CDR3 is CASSDPRDRGSGANVLTF. The CDR3 bases are TGTGCCAGCAGTGACCCCCGGGACAGGGGATCCGGGGCCAACGTCCTGACTTTC. The entire variable domain, with the rest obtained from reference TRBV25-1 and TRBJ2-6, is as follows: EADIYQTPRYLVIGTGKKITLECSQTMGHDKMYWYQQDPGMELHLIHYSYGVNSTEKGDLSSESTVSRIRTEHFPLTLESARPSHTSQYLCASSDPRDRGSGANVLTFGAGSRLTVL.

V and J are TRBV23-1 and TRBJ2-7; D uncertain. TRBV23-1 is an ORF for which the function is uncertain. Trimming took off 0 bases at V and 2 bases at J, with 14 bases between the two ends. This CDR3 contains 16 residues. CDR3 coding DNA: TGCGCCAGCAGTCAATCTGGTTGTGGCAGTGCCTACGAGCAGTACTTC. Protein sequence: CASSQSGCGSAYEQYF.

The genes are TRBV7-6 and TRBJ2-7; D perhaps matches TRBD2 (5 bases). Germline CDR1 and CDR2: SGHVS and FNYEAQ. V shed 5 bases and J shed 3 bases, with 14 bases lying between them. The CDR3 is 14 residues long. The CDR3 here is CASSPAPGNYEQYF. The CDR3 DNA reads as TGTGCCAGCAGCCCCGCTCCGGGAAACTACGAGCAGTACTTC.

The gene calls are TRBV7-3 and TRBJ2-1; TRBD1 agrees at 7 bases. CDR3 length: 17 amino acids. CDR1 is SGHTA, CDR2 FQGTGA, per germline. After removal of 0 bases from V and 5 bases from J, the junction contained 10 bases not matched to a gene. CDR3 DNA sequence: TGTGCCAGCAGCTTAACGTTGTCCGGGACAGATGACAATGAGCAGTTCTTC. Its translation: CASSLTLSGTDDNEQFF.